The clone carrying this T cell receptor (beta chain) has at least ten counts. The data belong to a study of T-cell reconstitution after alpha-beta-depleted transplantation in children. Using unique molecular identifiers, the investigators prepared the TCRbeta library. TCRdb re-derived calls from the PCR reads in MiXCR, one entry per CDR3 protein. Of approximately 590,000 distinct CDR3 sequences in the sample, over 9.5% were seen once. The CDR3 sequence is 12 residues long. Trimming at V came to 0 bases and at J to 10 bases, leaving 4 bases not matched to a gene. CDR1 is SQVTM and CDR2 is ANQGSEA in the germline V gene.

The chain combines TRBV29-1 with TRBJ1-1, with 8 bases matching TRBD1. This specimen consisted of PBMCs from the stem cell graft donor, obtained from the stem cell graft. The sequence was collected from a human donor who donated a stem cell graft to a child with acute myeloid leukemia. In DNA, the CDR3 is TGCAGCGTTGAAGAACAGGGGGAGCGAGCTTTCTTT. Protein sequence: CSVEEQGERAFF.